This T cell receptor beta chain was observed in a study of T cells after yellow fever vaccination. Whole-study results and caveats: There was a small share of clonotypes that showed up in both the CD4 and CD8 compartments.

Synthesis of TCR cDNA relied on 5'RACE template switching, which attached a universal primer site and UMIs. One entry per CDR3 protein results from TCRdb running MiXCR on the 5' RACE reads. The table lists 500,000 to 650,000 distinct CDR3 sequences, 13% of them singletons. This clonotype was counted a few times. Its target is not known. V lost 4 bases and J lost 6, with 14 bases in between. Germline-derived CDR1 and CDR2 are SQVTM and ANQGSEA. The CDR3 runs 13 residues. The rearrangement uses TRBV29-1 and TRBJ2-3; D unresolved. This sequence originates from a man aged 25-40 years who received the YFV17D yellow fever vaccine. The sample here was PBMCs, taken on the day of the yellow fever booster vaccination. Here the CDR3 reads CSVAYGPRDTQYF. In DNA form, the CDR3 reads TGCAGCGTTGCGTACGGACCTCGGGATACGCAGTATTTT.